This TCR beta chain was sequenced during a study of cytomegalovirus exposure and HLA in healthy donors. Sampled while nominally healthy, donors likely had unrecorded immune exposures. The CDR3 has 14 residues. CDR1 and CDR2 (germline): SSHAT, FNYEAQ (reference sequence). About this clone itself: Its specificity is unknown. The germline gene is not matched at one end of the junction; a read error may be the cause.

The PCR ran on 60 Vbeta and 13 Jbeta primers. TCRdb keeps only in-frame clones here, not all; method: immunoSEQ multiplex PCR. The repertoire has some 150,000 clones, 55% to 75% of them found once; the top ten carry under 5.5%. Notes on the study in general: Looking again later, the authors saw that most CMV-associated TCR beta chains seemed HLA-restricted. Published work reported that the classifier diagnosed cytomegalovirus status with high specificity and sensitivity. A later analysis by the authors found several of the most significant clusters apparently linked to common viral pathogens.

Sequenced sample: PBMCs. The TCR comes from a man between 45 and 60 years old in good health and CMV-seropositive. The J gene is TRBJ2-5, the V gene TRBV7-7, with 7 bases identical to TRBD1. In nucleotides, the CDR3 is TGTGCTAGCAGCACCGGGACAGCCGGAGAGACCCAGTACTTC. Its translation is CASSTGTAGETQYF.